This T cell receptor beta chain was profiled in a study of human T cells and chemical hapten exposure. This clonotype was detected once. Its antigen is unidentified. V dropped 9 bases and J dropped 0 bases, with 17 bases sitting between them. Germline lookup yields CDR1 MDHEN and CDR2 SYDVKM. The CDR3 is 15 amino acids. The library gave individual cDNA molecules unique molecular identifiers. Each CDR3 protein gets one entry after TCRdb re-called the RACE reads with MiXCR. There are nearly 85,000 distinct CDR3 sequences in the sample; 11% occur only once, and around 1.5% lies in the top ten. Time point specified: patch test 2, 6 weeks after DPC sensitization. The treatment was: therapeutic diphenylcyclopropenone sensitization with weekly scalp DPC. Study-level results: Relative to controls, expanded TCRs formed significantly more large CDR3 similarity clusters. The study found that PT1 expanded TCR counts correlated positively with patch test score.

Sequenced material: whole blood, taken in connection with sensitization to the hapten diphenylcyclopropenone (DPC). The receptor was derived from a man in his late teens or twenties with alopecia areata. Some clones in this sample may be carry-over from other donors' samples. The J gene is TRBJ1-2, the V gene TRBV28; possible D gene TRBD1, 5 bases. The CDR3 loop reads CASTIEAGPNYGYTF. CDR3 bases: TGTGCCAGTACTATCGAAGCGGGACCTAACTATGGCTACACCTTC.